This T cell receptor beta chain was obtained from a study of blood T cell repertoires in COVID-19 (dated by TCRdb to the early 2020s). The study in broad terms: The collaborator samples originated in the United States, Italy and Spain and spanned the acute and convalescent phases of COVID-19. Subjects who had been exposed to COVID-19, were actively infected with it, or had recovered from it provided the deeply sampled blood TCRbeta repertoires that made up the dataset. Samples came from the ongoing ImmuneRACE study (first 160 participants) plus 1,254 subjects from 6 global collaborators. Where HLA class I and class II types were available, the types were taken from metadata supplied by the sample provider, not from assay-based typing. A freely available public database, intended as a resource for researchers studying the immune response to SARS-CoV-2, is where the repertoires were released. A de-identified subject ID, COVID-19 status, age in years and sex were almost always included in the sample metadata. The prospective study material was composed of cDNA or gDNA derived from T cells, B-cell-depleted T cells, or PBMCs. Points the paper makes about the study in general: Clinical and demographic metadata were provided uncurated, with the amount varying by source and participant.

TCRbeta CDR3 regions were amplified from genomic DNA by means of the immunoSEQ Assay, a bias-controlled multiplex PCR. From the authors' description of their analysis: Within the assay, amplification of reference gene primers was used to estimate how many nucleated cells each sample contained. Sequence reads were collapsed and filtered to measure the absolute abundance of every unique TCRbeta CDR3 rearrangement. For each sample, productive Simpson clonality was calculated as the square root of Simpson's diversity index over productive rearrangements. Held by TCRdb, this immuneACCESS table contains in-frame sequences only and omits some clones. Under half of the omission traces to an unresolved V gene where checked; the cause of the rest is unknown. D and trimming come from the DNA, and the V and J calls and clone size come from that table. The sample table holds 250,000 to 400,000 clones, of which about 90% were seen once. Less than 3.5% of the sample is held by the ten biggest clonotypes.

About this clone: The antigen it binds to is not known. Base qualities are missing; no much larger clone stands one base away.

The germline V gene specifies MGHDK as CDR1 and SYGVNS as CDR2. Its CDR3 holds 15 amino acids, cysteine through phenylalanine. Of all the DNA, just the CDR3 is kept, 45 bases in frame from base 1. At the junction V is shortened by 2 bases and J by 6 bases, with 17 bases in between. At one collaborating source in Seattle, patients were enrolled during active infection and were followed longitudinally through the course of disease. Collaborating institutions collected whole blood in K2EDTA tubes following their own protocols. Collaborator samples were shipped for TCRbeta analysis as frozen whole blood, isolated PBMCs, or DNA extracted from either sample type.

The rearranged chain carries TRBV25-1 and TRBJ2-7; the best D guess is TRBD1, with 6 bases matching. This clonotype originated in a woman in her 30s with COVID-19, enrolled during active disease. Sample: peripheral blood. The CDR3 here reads CASSETGRYRVEQYF. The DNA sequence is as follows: TGTGCCAGCAGTGAAACAGGGCGCTACAGAGTCGAGCAGTACTTC.